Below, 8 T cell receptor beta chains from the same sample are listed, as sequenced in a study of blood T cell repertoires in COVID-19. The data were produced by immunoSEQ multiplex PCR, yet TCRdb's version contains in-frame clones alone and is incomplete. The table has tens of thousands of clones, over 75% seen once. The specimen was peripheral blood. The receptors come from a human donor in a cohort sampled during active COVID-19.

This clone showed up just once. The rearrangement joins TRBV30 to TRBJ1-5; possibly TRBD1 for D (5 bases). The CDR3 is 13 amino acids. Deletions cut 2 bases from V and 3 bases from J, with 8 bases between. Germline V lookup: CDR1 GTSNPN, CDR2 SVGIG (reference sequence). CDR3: CAWSSGYNQPQHF. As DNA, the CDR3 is TGTGCCTGGAGTTCAGGGTACAATCAGCCCCAGCATTTT. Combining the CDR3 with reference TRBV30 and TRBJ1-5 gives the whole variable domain SQTIHQWPATLVQPVGSPLSLECTVEGTSNPNLYWYRQAAGRGLQLLFYSVGIGQISSEVPQNLSASRPQDRQFILSSKKLLLSDSGFYLCAWSSGYNQPQHFGDGTRLSIL.

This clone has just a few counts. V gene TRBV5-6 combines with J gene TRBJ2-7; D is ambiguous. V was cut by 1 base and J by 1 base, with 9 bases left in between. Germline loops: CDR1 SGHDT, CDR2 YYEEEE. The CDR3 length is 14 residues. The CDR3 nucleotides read TGTGCCAGCAGCTTGTTGTCAGGTTCCTACGAGCAGTACTTC. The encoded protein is CASSLLSGSYEQYF.

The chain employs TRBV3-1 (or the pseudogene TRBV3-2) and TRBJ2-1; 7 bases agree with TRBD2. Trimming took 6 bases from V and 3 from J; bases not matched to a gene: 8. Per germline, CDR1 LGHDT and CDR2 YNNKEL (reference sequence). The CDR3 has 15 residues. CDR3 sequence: CASSRTGLRYNEQFF. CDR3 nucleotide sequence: TGTGCCAGCAGTCGTACGGGACTACGCTACAATGAGCAGTTCTTC.

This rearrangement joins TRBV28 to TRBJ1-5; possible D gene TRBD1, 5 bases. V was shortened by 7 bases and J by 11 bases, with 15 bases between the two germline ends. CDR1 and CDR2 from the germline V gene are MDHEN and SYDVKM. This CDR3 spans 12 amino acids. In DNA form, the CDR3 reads TGTGCCAGCACCCAGGGCAGGTGGGCCCAGCATTTT. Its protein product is CASTQGRWAQHF.

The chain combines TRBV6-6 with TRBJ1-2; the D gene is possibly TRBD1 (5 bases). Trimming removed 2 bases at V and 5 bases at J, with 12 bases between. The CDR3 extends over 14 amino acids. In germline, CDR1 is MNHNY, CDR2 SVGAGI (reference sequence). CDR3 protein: CASSYESAGYGYTF. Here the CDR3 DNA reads TGTGCCAGCAGTTACGAATCGGCAGGGTATGGCTACACCTTC.

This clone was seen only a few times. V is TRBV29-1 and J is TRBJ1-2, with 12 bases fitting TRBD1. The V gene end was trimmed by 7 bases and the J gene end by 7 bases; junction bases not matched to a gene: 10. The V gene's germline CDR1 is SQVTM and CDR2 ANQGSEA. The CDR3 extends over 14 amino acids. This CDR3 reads CSDTTGQGAGGYTF. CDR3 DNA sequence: TGCAGCGACACCACGGGACAGGGGGCGGGTGGCTACACCTTC.

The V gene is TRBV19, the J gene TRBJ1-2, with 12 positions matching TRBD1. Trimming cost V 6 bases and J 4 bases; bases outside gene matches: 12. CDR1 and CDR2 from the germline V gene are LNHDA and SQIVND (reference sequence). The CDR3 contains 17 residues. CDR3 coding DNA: TGTGCCAGTAGCCCAACCGGGACAGGGGGCGCATCCTATGGCTACACCTTC. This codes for CASSPTGTGGASYGYTF.

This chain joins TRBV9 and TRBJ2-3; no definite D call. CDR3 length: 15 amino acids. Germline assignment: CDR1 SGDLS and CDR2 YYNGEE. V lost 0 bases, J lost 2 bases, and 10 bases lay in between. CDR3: CASSVAADNTDTQYF. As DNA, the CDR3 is TGTGCCAGCAGCGTAGCTGCCGACAACACAGATACGCAGTATTTT.